One T cell receptor beta chain is described in this entry. The germline V gene encodes CDR1 SGHTA and CDR2 FQGNSA. The V end was cut by 5 bases, the J end by 5 bases, with 14 bases between. The CDR3 loop spans 14 amino acids. The data stem from a study of beta chain features in type 1 diabetes. Reverse transcription of all isolated RNA meant that expressed TCRB transcripts were sequenced. The repertoire was sequenced with immunoSEQ multiplex PCR; TCRdb's copy has only in-frame clones and lacks some. Of about 290,000 clones detected, roughly 8% appear once; the ten largest clones hold 0.9% to 1.2%. This sequence was found in a woman between 18 and 29 years old in good health. V is TRBV7-2 and J is TRBJ2-3, with D maybe TRBD1 (7 bases). The sequencing input was central memory CD4+ T cells from blood. CDR3 region: CASSTGGGGDTQYF. CDR3 sequence (DNA): TGTGCCAGCAGCACAGGAGGGGGCGGAGATACGCAGTATTTT.